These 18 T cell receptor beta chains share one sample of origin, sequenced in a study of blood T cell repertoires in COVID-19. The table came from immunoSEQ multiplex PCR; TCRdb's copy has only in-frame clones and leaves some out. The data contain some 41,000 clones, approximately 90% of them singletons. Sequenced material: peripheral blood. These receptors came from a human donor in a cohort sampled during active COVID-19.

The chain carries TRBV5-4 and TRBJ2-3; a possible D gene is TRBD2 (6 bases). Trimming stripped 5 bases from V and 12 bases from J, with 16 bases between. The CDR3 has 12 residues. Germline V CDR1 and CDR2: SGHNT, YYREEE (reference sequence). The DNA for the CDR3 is TGTGCCAGCAGAATGGACGGAGGGGATCAGTATTTT. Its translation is CASRMDGGDQYF.

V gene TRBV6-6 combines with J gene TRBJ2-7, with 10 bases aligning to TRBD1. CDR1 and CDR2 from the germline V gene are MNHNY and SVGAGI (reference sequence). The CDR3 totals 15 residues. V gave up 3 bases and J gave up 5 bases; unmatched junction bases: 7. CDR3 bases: TGTGCCAGCAGTTATAGGACAGGGGGTTCGCACGAGCAGTACTTC. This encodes CASSYRTGGSHEQYF.

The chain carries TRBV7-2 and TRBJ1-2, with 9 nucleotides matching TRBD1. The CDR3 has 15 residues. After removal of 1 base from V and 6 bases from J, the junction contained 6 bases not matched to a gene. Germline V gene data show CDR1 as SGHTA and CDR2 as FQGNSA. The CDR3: CASSLESGTGNGYTF. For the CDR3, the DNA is TGTGCCAGCAGCTTAGAAAGCGGGACAGGGAATGGCTACACCTTC.

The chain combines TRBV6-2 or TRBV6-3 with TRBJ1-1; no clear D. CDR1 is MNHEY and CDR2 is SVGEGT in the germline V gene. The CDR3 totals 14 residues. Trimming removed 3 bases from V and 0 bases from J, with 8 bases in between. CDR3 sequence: CASSYGRLNTEAFF. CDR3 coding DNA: TGTGCCAGCAGTTATGGCAGATTGAACACTGAAGCTTTCTTT.

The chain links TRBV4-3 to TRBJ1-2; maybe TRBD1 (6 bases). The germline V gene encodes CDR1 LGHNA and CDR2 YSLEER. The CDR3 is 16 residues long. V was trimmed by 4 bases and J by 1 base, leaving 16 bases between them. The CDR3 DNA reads TGCGCCAGCAGCCTTCACCGGACAGTTCTTAACTATGGCTACACCTTC. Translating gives CASSLHRTVLNYGYTF.

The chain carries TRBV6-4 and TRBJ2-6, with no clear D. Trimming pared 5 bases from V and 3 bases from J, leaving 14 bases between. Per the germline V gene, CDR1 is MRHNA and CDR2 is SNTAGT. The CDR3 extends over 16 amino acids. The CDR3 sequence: CASSPVSGSGANVLTF. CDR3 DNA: TGTGCCAGCAGTCCGGTTTCAGGAAGTGGGGCCAACGTCCTGACTTTC.

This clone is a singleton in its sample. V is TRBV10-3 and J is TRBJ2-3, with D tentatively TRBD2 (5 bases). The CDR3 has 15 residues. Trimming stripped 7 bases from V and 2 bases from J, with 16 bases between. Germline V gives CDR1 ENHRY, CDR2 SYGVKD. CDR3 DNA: TGTGCCATCACCCCGGACTCTTCAGACACAGATACGCAGTATTTT. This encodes CAITPDSSDTDTQYF.

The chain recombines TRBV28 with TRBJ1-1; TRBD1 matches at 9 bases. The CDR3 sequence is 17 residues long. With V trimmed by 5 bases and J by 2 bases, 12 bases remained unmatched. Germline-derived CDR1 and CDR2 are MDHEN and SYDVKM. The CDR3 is CASSISRDRARNTEAFF. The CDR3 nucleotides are TGTGCCAGCAGTATAAGTCGGGACAGGGCTCGCAACACTGAAGCTTTCTTT.

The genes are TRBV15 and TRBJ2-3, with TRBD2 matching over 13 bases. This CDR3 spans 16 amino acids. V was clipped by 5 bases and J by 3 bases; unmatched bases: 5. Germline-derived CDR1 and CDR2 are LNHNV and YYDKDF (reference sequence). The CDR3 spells CATSRPGLAGTDTQYF. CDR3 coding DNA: TGTGCCACCAGCCGGCCGGGACTAGCGGGGACAGATACGCAGTATTTT.

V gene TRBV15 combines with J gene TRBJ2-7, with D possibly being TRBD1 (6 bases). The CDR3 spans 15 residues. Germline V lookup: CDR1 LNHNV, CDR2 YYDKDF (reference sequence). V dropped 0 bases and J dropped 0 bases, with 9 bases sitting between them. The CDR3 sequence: CATSRDQGISYEQYF. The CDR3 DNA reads TGTGCCACCAGCAGAGATCAGGGGATCTCCTACGAGCAGTACTTC.

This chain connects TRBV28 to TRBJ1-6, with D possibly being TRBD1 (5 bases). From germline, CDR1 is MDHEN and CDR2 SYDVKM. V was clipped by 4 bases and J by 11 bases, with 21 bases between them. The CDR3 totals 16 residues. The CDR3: CASSSPLPGKKAPLHF. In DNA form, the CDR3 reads TGTGCCAGCAGTTCCCCCCTTCCAGGGAAGAAGGCACCCCTCCACTTT.

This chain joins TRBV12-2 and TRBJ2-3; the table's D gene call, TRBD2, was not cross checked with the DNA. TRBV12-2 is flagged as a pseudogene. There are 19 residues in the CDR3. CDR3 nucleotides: TGTGCAAGTCGCCTCCCTGGGACTAGCGGGGGGGTTAGCACAGATACGCAGTATTTT. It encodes CASRLPGTSGGVSTDTQYF.

DNA for the CDR3: TGTGCCAGCAGCCAAGACGTACAGGGAAGAGATACGCAGTATTTT. It encodes CASSQDVQGRDTQYF. V and J are TRBV4-2 and TRBJ2-3, with D maybe TRBD1 (6 bases). Trimming pared 0 bases from V and 5 bases from J, leaving 12 bases between. The CDR3 is made up of 15 amino acids. Germline CDR1 and CDR2: LGHNA and YNFKEQ.

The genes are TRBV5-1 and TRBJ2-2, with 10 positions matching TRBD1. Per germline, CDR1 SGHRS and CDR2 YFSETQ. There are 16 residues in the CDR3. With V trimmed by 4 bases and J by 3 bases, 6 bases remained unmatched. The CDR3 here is CASSTPGQGYTGELFF. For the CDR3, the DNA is TGCGCCAGCAGCACACCGGGACAGGGGTACACCGGGGAGCTGTTTTTT.

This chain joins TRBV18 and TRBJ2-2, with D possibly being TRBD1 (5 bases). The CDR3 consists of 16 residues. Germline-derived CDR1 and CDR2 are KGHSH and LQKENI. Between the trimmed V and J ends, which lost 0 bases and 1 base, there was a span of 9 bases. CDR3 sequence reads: CASSPPQGMNTGELFF. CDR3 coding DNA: TGTGCCAGCTCACCACCCCAGGGAATGAACACCGGGGAGCTGTTTTTT.

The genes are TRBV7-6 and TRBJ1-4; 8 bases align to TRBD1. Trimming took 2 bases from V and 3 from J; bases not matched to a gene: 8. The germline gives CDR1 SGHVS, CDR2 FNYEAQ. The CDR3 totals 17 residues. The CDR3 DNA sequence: TGTGCCAGCAGCTTAATTGTCGGACAGGGTCCTAATGAAAAACTGTTTTTT. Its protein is CASSLIVGQGPNEKLFF.

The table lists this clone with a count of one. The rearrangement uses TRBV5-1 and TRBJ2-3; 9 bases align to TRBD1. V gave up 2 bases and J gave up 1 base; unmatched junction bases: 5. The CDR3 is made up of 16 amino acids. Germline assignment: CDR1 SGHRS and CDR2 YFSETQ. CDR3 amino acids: CASSLFRTGGTDTQYF. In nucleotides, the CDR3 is TGCGCCAGCAGCTTATTTAGGACAGGGGGCACAGATACGCAGTATTTT.

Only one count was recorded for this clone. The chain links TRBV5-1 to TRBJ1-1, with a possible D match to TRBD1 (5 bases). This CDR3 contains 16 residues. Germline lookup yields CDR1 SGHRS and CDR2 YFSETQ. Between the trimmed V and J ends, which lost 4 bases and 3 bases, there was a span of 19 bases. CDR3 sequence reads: CASSPRLTGGDTEAFF. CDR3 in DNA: TGCGCCAGCAGCCCCCGACTTACGGGGGGGGACACTGAAGCTTTCTTT.